This T cell receptor beta chain was obtained from a study of CD8 T cells in ankylosing spondylitis. This clonotype was seen more than once but under ten times. The V gene end was trimmed by 5 bases and the J gene end by 2 bases; junction bases not matched to a gene: 3. This CDR3 is 15 amino acids long. Germline CDR1 is SGHTA and CDR2 is FQGNSA. TCRdb reanalysed the 5' RACE reads using MiXCR and keeps one entry per CDR3 protein. The table includes 150,000 to 200,000 distinct CDR3 sequences, around a tenth detected once. This TCR came from a male donor with ankylosing spondylitis or in good health (not recorded which). The sequenced sample was blood, either unsorted or a sorted T cell fraction (not recorded which). The chain recombines TRBV7-2 with TRBJ1-4; TRBD1 agrees at 9 bases. The CDR3 sequence is CASSPGQGTNEKLFF. In nucleotides, the CDR3 is TGTGCCAGCAGCCCTGGACAGGGGACTAATGAAAAACTGTTTTTT.